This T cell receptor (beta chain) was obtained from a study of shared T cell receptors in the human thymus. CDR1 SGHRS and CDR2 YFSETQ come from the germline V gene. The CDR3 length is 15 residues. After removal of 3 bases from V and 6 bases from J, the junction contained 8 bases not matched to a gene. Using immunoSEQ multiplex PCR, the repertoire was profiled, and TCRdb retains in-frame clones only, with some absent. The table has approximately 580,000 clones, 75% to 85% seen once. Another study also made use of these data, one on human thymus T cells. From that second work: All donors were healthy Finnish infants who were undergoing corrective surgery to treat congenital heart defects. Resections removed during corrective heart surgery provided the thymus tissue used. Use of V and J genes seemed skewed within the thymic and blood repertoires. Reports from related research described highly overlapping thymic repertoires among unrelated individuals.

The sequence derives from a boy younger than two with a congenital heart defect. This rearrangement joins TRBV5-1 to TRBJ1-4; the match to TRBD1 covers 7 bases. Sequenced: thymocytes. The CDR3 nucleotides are TGCGCCAGCAGCTCCCTGACAGGGACGGATGAAAAACTGTTTTTT. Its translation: CASSSLTGTDEKLFF.